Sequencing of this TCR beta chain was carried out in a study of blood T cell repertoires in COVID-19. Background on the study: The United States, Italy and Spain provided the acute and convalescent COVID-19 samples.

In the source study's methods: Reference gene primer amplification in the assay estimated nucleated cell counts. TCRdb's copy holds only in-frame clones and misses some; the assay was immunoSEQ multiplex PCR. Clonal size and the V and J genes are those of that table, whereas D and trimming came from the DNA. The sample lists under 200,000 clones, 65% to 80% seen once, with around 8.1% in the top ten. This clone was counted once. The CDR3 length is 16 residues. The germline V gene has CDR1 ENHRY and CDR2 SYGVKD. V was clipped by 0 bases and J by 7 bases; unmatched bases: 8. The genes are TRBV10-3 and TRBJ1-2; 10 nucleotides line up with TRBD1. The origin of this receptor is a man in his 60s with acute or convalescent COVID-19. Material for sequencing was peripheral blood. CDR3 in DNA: TGTGCCATCAGTGAGTCGAGACAGGGGGCGACTTCTGGCTACACCTTC. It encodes CAISESRQGATSGYTF.